Listed here is a single TCR beta chain. Its antigen specificity is not known. No clone much larger than this one lies a single base away; base qualities are absent. The data originate from a study of long-term antiretroviral therapy in people with HIV (dated by TCRdb to between 2021 and 2024). Regarding the research as a whole: The earliest samples were collected approximately a decade before the 2015 WHO recommendation for immediate ART, a period when ART was typically delayed until CD4 counts fell. Whether ART initiation and durable HIV suppression were associated with changes in peripheral blood TRB repertoire composition and diversity was tested in a retrospective serial study. Test extractions of a monoclonal T-cell line alongside 33 polyclonal samples showed no cross-contamination during QIAcube processing. Of the 30 or so participants with HIV, fewer than twelve were female. A total of some 200 cryopreserved PBMC samples came from 25 to 35 adults with confirmed HIV infection and were collected serially over a mean of roughly six years (range 1-12).

The immunoSEQ hsTCRB v3.0 assay was used at survey level resolution to sequence the TRB variable region. TRB sequencing targeted a depth of roughly 35,000-50,000 T-cell genomes per sample. An Illumina MiSeq with a v3 150-cycle kit was used to sequence the pooled TRB libraries. In the paper's pipeline: Repertoire analysis was performed in R inside a reproducible Nextflow workflow that covered QC, data transformation and analysis. Custom analyses were implemented in LymphoSeq2, an R package for AIRR-Seq data exploration. After excluding a few samples that yielded fewer than 5000 total TRB sequences, around 190 HIV repertoires remained for analysis. Among the approximately 190 retained HIV repertoires, some 57 were collected before ART initiation and approximately 130 were collected after ART initiation. Each repertoire was downsampled to 5000 TRB nucleotide sequences, and summary statistics were averaged across 100 downsampling iterations. The analysis kept only TRB sequences whose CDR3 regions were at least seven amino acids long. Diversity was assessed using a clonality score derived from Shannon entropy and using the Gini coefficient. In repertoire networks, the top 5000 CDR3 amino acid sequences were linked whenever an edit distance of one separated two sequences. GLIPH2 predicted antigen specificity groups and MHC restriction for TRB CDR3 amino acid sequences. CDR3 amino acid sequences were matched against VDJdb and McPAS-TCR to flag known CMV, EBV, HIV or tissue antigen associations. Pre-ART, post-ART and control groups were compared with Wilcoxon signed-rank tests and Holm-Bonferroni correction. This immuneACCESS table, as held by TCRdb, lists in-frame sequences with V and J called but not all clones. Of the missing ones, under half trace to an unresolved V gene in checked studies; the others have no known cause. That table gives V, J and clone size, and the DNA gave D and trimming. The sample includes tens of thousands of clones, with 82% observed a single time. The ten largest make up about 12% of the sample.

What the work shows at the level of the full study, not this receptor alone: Unsorted PBMC were profiled instead of sorted CD4+ and CD8+ T cells because pre-ART samples had limited cell numbers. At every time point, the repertoire was dominated by expanded TRB clones first identified before ART initiation, although this dominance fluctuated and, in many PLHIV, declined after ART. No data were available on ART adherence, viral resistance or therapy changes, limiting inferences about post-ART repertoire changes. Because PBMC availability was limited, only the TCR beta chain was sequenced, with no alpha chain pairing. ART initiation was associated with a significant increase in TRB diversity, but diversity stayed significantly below transplant donor controls even after long-term ART. Compared with controls, HIV repertoires had narrower CDR3 length ranges, and the network structure pointed to an antigen-experienced repertoire that shifted only slightly toward naive after ART. The samples span the years 2004 to 2017, and the ART regimens used at that time may not be as effective as current regimens.

Inclusion was restricted to participants for whom at least one PBMC sample before ART initiation and at least two post-ART samples were available. All participants with HIV were treated in the United States of America. Before DNA extraction, cryopreserved samples containing about 0.9-11 million PBMC were thawed and washed. At the time of the earliest PBMC sample for each participant with HIV, ages ranged from about 20 to 55 years. PBMC samples from each participant spanned 1-4 timepoints before ART initiation and 2-8 timepoints after ART initiation, with a median of 7 samples. Serial HIV viral load, CD4+ T-cell count, ART history and demographic data were obtained for every participant. Using a Qiagen kit on a QIAcube, genomic DNA was extracted from unsorted PBMC, with samples processed in batches of 12. This TCR came from a man aged 18-30 years with HIV. The sample in question was unsorted PBMCs, obtained 0.3 years after starting antiretroviral therapy.

The nucleotide sequence is TGTGCCAGCAGCGTGATGCCCCCGGGGATGAACACTGAAGCTTTCTTT. The resulting protein is CASSVMPPGMNTEAFF. The V gene is TRBV9 and the J gene is TRBJ1-1, with an unclear D gene assignment. As encoded in the germline V gene, CDR1 is SGDLS while CDR2 is YYNGEE. The cysteine opens and the phenylalanine closes a CDR3 of 16 amino acids. The read is trimmed to its CDR3 DNA, 48 bases read in frame from base 1. The germline ends are 14 bases apart after V is trimmed by 2 bases and J by 0 bases.